A selection of T cell receptor beta chains follows, all from one sample in a study of OX40 agonist ivuxolimab in advanced cancers. Sequencing used immunoSEQ multiplex PCR; TCRdb keeps in-frame clones, though not all of them. The sample shows about 82,000 clones, roughly 90% of them seen only once. The source material was CD4+ or CD8+ T cells sorted from blood, sampled in a trial of the OX40 agonist ivuxolimab. These receptors were taken from an adult with an advanced solid tumor such as melanoma, head and neck, liver or kidney cancer. Both conserved end residues are trimmed from each CDR3. The order of the fields is clone size, V gene, CDR3 protein. Clone size is given for some rows only: seen once, a few or many times, or a class if the clone is expanded.

abundance: NA; v_gene: TRBV19; CDR3aa: ASSLAGTSGGNEQF
abundance: NA; v_gene: TRBV2; CDR3aa: AGGSDNSPLH
abundance: NA; v_gene: TRBV2; CDR3aa: ASRPRVNTDTQY
abundance: once; v_gene: TRBV25-1; CDR3aa: AAAGGGSQPQH
abundance: NA; v_gene: TRBV10-1; CDR3aa: ASSPTRGIETQY
abundance: NA; v_gene: TRBV2; CDR3aa: ASRLTGANTEAF
abundance: NA; v_gene: TRBV10-3; CDR3aa: ATSIGQSNEKLF
abundance: NA; v_gene: TRBV30; CDR3aa: AWTRGPAGGPEETQY
abundance: once; v_gene: TRBV9; CDR3aa: ASSPRLVPYEQY
abundance: NA; v_gene: TRBV9; CDR3aa: ASSVAGANYNEQF
abundance: once; v_gene: TRBV2; CDR3aa: ASRSLSNQPQH
abundance: once; v_gene: TRBV30; CDR3aa: AWTQGKGYNEQF
abundance: once; v_gene: TRBV2; CDR3aa: ASSETLVRGTIQY
abundance: NA; v_gene: TRBV6-1; CDR3aa: ASSPKGEGGYGYT
abundance: NA; v_gene: TRBV9; CDR3aa: ASSVALADTQY
abundance: NA; v_gene: TRBV27; CDR3aa: ASSRLTGPQETQY
abundance: NA; v_gene: TRBV6-4; CDR3aa: ASSEPGQGFFF
abundance: once; v_gene: TRBV19; CDR3aa: ASSGWKSTDTQY
abundance: once; v_gene: TRBV5-1; CDR3aa: ASSLVPGLGETQY
abundance: NA; v_gene: TRBV30; CDR3aa: AWNHGTGRGANVLT
abundance: NA; v_gene: TRBV15; CDR3aa: ATSIRDRGYGYT
abundance: NA; v_gene: TRBV2; CDR3aa: ASSEEGVAGPTDTQY
abundance: once; v_gene: TRBV11-2; CDR3aa: ASSSAGYDTEAF
abundance: NA; v_gene: TRBV7-2; CDR3aa: ASSQNGALSNQPQH
abundance: NA; v_gene: TRBV19; CDR3aa: ASSIYYGRRDIQY
abundance: NA; v_gene: TRBV7-9; CDR3aa: ASSFHTDTQY
abundance: NA; v_gene: TRBV2; CDR3aa: ASSGNSGNTIY
abundance: NA; v_gene: TRBV7-8; CDR3aa: ASSSLTHPTYGYT
abundance: NA; v_gene: TRBV7-3; CDR3aa: ASSLTSGSRYEQF
abundance: NA; v_gene: TRBV2; CDR3aa: VSISGMANEKLF
abundance: NA; v_gene: TRBV6-5; CDR3aa: ASREGPSDTQY
abundance: NA; v_gene: TRBV5-1; CDR3aa: ASSLVGGTGNTIY